Presented here are 29 T cell receptor beta chains from one specimen sequenced in a study of T cells in Graves' hyperthyroidism and ophthalmopathy. RNA transcripts yielded amplified TCR beta CDR3 regions. The study used the HTBI primer set for a first-round RT-PCR of the TCR CDR3. TCRdb re-called the multiplex PCR reads with MiXCR, one entry per CDR3 protein. The repertoire consists of approximately 510,000 distinct CDR3 sequences, with about 46% occurring once and the leading ten covering 44%. The sequencing input was peripheral blood or thyroid tissue (not recorded which). The receptors here all came from an adult woman with Graves' disease, either hyperthyroidism or ophthalmopathy (not recorded which).

V usage is TRBV19 and J usage is TRBJ2-2; D might be TRBD2 (6 bases). Germline values: CDR1 LNHDA, CDR2 SQIVND (reference sequence). This CDR3 contains 15 residues. The CDR3 DNA follows: TGTGCTAGTTCCGTGACGGGAGACGACACCGGGGAGCTGTTTTTT. Residues: CASSVTGDDTGELFF.

Only one count was recorded for this clonotype. This chain joins TRBV7-2 and TRBJ2-7; D uncertain. The closer fit of TRBJ2-1 to the DNA end suggests the J call may be wrong. The CDR3 consists of 12 residues. Germline-derived CDR1 and CDR2 are SGHTA and FQGNSA. The CDR3 DNA is TGTGCCAGCAGCGATACAGTTGGTGAGCAGTTCTTC. Its translation: CASSDTVGEQFF.

The chain has TRBV7-7 and TRBJ2-5, with D perhaps TRBD2 (6 bases). Germline CDR1 reads SSHAT; CDR2 reads FNYEAQ (reference sequence). V lost 5 bases and J lost 0, with 13 bases in between. This CDR3 spans 15 amino acids. The CDR3 nucleotides are TGTGCCAGCAGCGTCAGTTCGGGGGACCAAGAGACCCAGTACTTC. The encoded protein is CASSVSSGDQETQYF. The variable domain in full, completed from reference TRBV7-7 and TRBJ2-5, reads GAGVSQSPRYKVTKRGQDVTLRCDPISSHATLYWYQQALGQGPEFLTYFNYEAQPDKSGLPSDRFSAERPEGSISTLTIQRTEQRDSAMYRCASSVSSGDQETQYFGPGTRLLVL.

There are many counts of this clonotype. The rearrangement links TRBV6-1 to TRBJ1-2, with D unresolved. Trimming took 10 bases from V and 4 from J, leaving 10 bases between them. CDR1 MNHNS and CDR2 SASEGT come from the germline V gene. The CDR3 contains 11 residues. The CDR3 loop is CAITRVYGYTF. The CDR3 nucleotides are TGTGCCATCACTAGGGTCTATGGCTACACCTTC.

V gene TRBV10-3 combines with J gene TRBJ1-1; weak D call: TRBD1 (6 bases). The ends were cut back, 0 bases at V and 1 base at J, with 9 bases in the middle. CDR1 ENHRY and CDR2 SYGVKD come from the germline V gene. The CDR3 loop spans 15 amino acids. The DNA of the CDR3 is TGTGCCATCAGTGAGTCCCGACAGGAGAACACTGAAGCTTTCTTT. This gives the protein CAISESRQENTEAFF.

This clonotype occurred many times. CDR3 sequence reads: CASSLGRGADNSPLHF. CDR3 bases: TGTGCCAGCAGCTTAGGGAGGGGGGCGGATAATTCACCCCTCCACTTT. The chain carries TRBV7-8 and TRBJ1-6; D is possibly TRBD1 (6 bases). The CDR3 length is 16 residues. V gave up 1 base and J gave up 5 bases, with 12 bases separating them. The germline V gene has CDR1 SGHVS and CDR2 FQNEAQ.

This clonotype turned up a few times. V gene TRBV20-1 combines with J gene TRBJ1-1; D might be TRBD1 (5 bases). Germline V gene lookup returns CDR1 DFQATT and CDR2 SNEGSKA (reference sequence). The CDR3 spans 11 residues. V gave up 6 bases and J gave up 5 bases, with 10 bases separating them. The CDR3 sequence is CSAQGGTEAFF. CDR3 in DNA: TGCAGTGCCCAGGGAGGTACTGAAGCTTTCTTT.

V and J are TRBV20-1 and TRBJ2-5, with D possibly matching TRBD1 (5 bases). V gave up 6 bases and J gave up 9 bases, with 20 bases separating them. This CDR3 comprises 13 residues. Germline V gene lookup returns CDR1 DFQATT and CDR2 SNEGSKA (reference sequence). CDR3 in DNA: TGCAGTGCCGCAGGGTACAGCAATCAGCCCCAGTACTTC. Protein sequence: CSAAGYSNQPQYF.

The V gene is TRBV10-3, the J gene TRBJ2-7; TRBD1 might be the D (5 bases). CDR1 and CDR2 (germline): ENHRY, SYGVKD. The V end lost 2 bases, the J end lost 2 bases, and 10 bases lay between the germline ends. The CDR3 runs to 14 residues. The CDR3 DNA follows: TGTGCCATCAGTGAGGGCAGGGCTGCCTACGAGCAGTACTTC. Amino acids: CAISEGRAAYEQYF.

This clonotype was recorded many times. Written as DNA, the CDR3 is TGTGCCACCGCCCGGGAGTTAGAGACCCAGTACTTC. This encodes CATARELETQYF. The chain links TRBV10-3 to TRBJ2-5; D is possibly TRBD2 (6 bases). This CDR3 comprises 12 residues. Germline V gene lookup returns CDR1 ENHRY and CDR2 SYGVKD. The ends were cut back, 10 bases at V and 4 bases at J, with 13 bases in the middle.

Many counts were recorded for this clonotype. The chain is built from TRBV9 and TRBJ2-7; 11 positions match TRBD2. This CDR3 contains 15 residues. V lost 2 bases and J lost 3; bases outside the gene matches: 4. From germline, CDR1 is SGDLS and CDR2 YYNGEE. The CDR3 sequence is CASSVGTSGYYEQYF. In nucleotides, the CDR3 is TGTGCCAGCAGCGTGGGGACTAGCGGTTACTACGAGCAGTACTTC.

V and J are TRBV5-1 and TRBJ1-2, with no clear D. Trimming took off 4 bases at V and 4 bases at J, with 14 bases between the two ends. The CDR3 is made up of 14 amino acids. From germline, CDR1 is SGHRS and CDR2 YFSETQ. CDR3 protein: CASSLNFRSYGYTF. Here the CDR3 DNA reads TGCGCCAGCAGCCTCAATTTCAGGAGCTATGGCTACACCTTC.

This clonotype was seen many times. This sequence joins TRBV5-8 and TRBJ2-5, with TRBD2 matching over 14 bases. The germline V gene encodes CDR1 SGHTS and CDR2 YDEGEE. Germline trimming cut 3 bases from V and 5 bases from J; bases unmatched to any gene: 6. This CDR3 is built from 16 residues. The CDR3 loop reads CASSSGLAGGWETQYF. CDR3 nucleotide sequence: TGTGCCAGCAGCTCCGGACTAGCGGGAGGATGGGAGACCCAGTACTTC.

V usage is TRBV5-1 and J usage is TRBJ2-5; the D gene is possibly TRBD1 (6 bases). CDR3 size: 16 residues. The V gene lost 2 bases and the J gene lost 9 bases, with 23 bases spanning the gap. Per germline, CDR1 SGHRS and CDR2 YFSETQ. The CDR3 DNA reads TGCGCCAGCAGCTTTACCGGGACACAGTCGCGTAGGGCCCAGTACTTC. This encodes CASSFTGTQSRRAQYF.

This clonotype was found many times. The rearrangement uses TRBV7-2 and TRBJ2-3; D remains unclear. The V and J ends lost 1 base and 4 bases respectively, with 6 bases between them. Looked up from germline, CDR1 is SGHTA and CDR2 is FQGNSA. The CDR3 spans 13 residues. The CDR3 sequence is CASSLVRADTQYF. The CDR3 region has the DNA TGTGCCAGCAGCTTAGTACGGGCAGATACGCAGTATTTT.

The sample holds many counts of this clonotype. CDR3 in DNA: TGTGCCAGTAGTATGGACAGGGGAAGCTACGAGCAGTACTTC. This sequence encodes CASSMDRGSYEQYF. The chain has TRBV19 and TRBJ2-7; the match to TRBD1 covers 9 bases. Unmatched junction bases numbered 3, after V lost 3 bases and J lost 3 bases. Germline CDR1 LNHDA, CDR2 SQIVND (reference sequence). CDR3 length: 14 amino acids.

The rearrangement joins TRBV7-9 to TRBJ1-4, with a weak D call TRBD1 (6 bases). Germline loops: CDR1 SEHNR, CDR2 FQNEAQ (reference sequence). The CDR3 loop spans 14 amino acids. V lost 8 bases to trimming and J lost 8 bases, with 18 bases between them. CDR3 sequence reads: CASGTPGGREKLFF. The CDR3 nucleotides are TGTGCCAGCGGGACCCCCGGGGGCAGGGAAAAACTGTTTTTT.

This clonotype has a count of ten or more. The chain employs TRBV7-9 and TRBJ1-1; the D is unclear. The CDR3 has 13 residues. Germline-derived CDR1 and CDR2 are SEHNR and FQNEAQ (reference sequence). Trimming pared 2 bases from V and 5 bases from J, leaving 9 bases between. CDR3 sequence: CASSLTTITEAFF. CDR3 bases: TGTGCCAGCAGCTTAACGACTATAACTGAAGCTTTCTTT.

J is TRBJ2-1 and V is TRBV24-1, with D unclear. V shed 4 bases and J shed 0 bases, with 9 bases lying between them. The CDR3 totals 15 residues. Germline values: CDR1 KGHDR, CDR2 SFDVKD. CDR3 bases: TGTGCCACCAGTGACGCGAGAAGCTCCTACAATGAGCAGTTCTTC. Encoded protein: CATSDARSSYNEQFF.

The gene calls are TRBV5-1 and TRBJ1-3; D not certain. The CDR3 loop spans 17 amino acids. V was trimmed by 0 bases and J by 2 bases, leaving 15 bases between them. CDR1 and CDR2 (germline): SGHRS, YFSETQ. The CDR3 sequence is CASSLGTGSVAGNTIYF. The CDR3 nucleotides read TGCGCCAGCAGCTTGGGGACGGGCTCGGTGGCTGGAAACACCATATATTTT.

V and J are TRBV9 and TRBJ1-2; D unresolved. The CDR3 sequence is 15 residues long. Germline values: CDR1 SGDLS, CDR2 YYNGEE. Trimming cost V 0 bases and J 7 bases, with 16 bases left between them. CDR3 sequence: CASSVAPSSSRGYTF. The CDR3 nucleotides read TGTGCCAGCAGCGTAGCCCCAAGTTCATCGCGTGGCTACACCTTC.

This clonotype was observed many times. The J gene is TRBJ2-5, the V gene TRBV7-9, with TRBD1 identical over 7 bases. CDR1 SEHNR and CDR2 FQNEAQ come from the germline V gene (reference sequence). This CDR3 contains 15 residues. V dropped 2 bases and J dropped 10; count of bases not matched to a gene: 13. CDR3 in amino acids: CASSLRQGDPIDQYF. The CDR3 coding sequence is TGTGCCAGCAGCTTAAGGCAGGGGGACCCCATCGACCAGTACTTC.

This clonotype was recorded many times. The chain is built from TRBV7-2 and TRBJ1-6, with TRBD1 matching over 9 bases. Per the germline V gene, CDR1 is SGHTA and CDR2 is FQGNSA. Trimming removed 1 base from V and 7 bases from J; junction bases left unmatched: 8. This CDR3 comprises 17 residues. CDR3 coding DNA: TGTGCCAGCAGCTTAGTCCCCTCAGGGACAGGGAATTCACCCCTCCACTTT. Its protein product is CASSLVPSGTGNSPLHF.

The rearrangement joins TRBV20-1 to TRBJ1-5; weak D call: TRBD1 (6 bases). The ends were cut back, 4 bases at V and 0 bases at J, with 19 bases in the middle. The CDR3 is 17 residues long. Per the germline V gene, CDR1 is DFQATT and CDR2 is SNEGSKA (reference sequence). The CDR3 sequence is CSANPPGAAYSNQPQHF. The DNA of the CDR3 is TGCAGTGCTAATCCCCCAGGGGCAGCGTATAGCAATCAGCCCCAGCATTTT.

On this clonotype: The junction does not match germline at one end; this may be a read error. The V and J genes are TRBV13 and TRBJ1-3; D is undetermined. CDR3 length: 15 amino acids. Looked up from germline, CDR1 is PRHDT and CDR2 is FYEKMQ (reference sequence). The CDR3 DNA reads as TGTGCCAGCAGCCTAGGGCCGGCCTCTGGAAACACCATATATTTT. It codes for CASSLGPASGNTIYF.

This clonotype came up once. The rearrangement uses TRBV29-1 and TRBJ2-5, with D uncertain. This CDR3 has 10 residues. Germline assignment: CDR1 SQVTM and CDR2 ANQGSEA. Deletions cut 5 bases from V and 4 bases from J, with 5 bases between. The CDR3 reads CSVIIETQYF. The CDR3 bases are TGCAGCGTTATAATAGAGACCCAGTACTTC.

This rearrangement joins TRBV2 to TRBJ1-5; no firm D call. Germline V gives CDR1 SNHLY, CDR2 FYNNEI. CDR3 length equals 18 residues. V was clipped by 2 bases and J by 1 base, with 18 bases between them. The CDR3 loop reads CASSEKGLGQGSNQPQHF. The DNA of the CDR3 is TGTGCCAGCAGTGAAAAGGGTCTGGGCCAAGGGAGCAATCAGCCCCAGCATTTT.

This chain connects TRBV7-9 to TRBJ1-2, with D tentatively TRBD1 (6 bases). The CDR3 contains 14 residues. CDR1 and CDR2 (germline): SEHNR, FQNEAQ (reference sequence). Trimming left V 3 bases short and J 8 bases short, with 16 bases between. Here the CDR3 DNA reads TGTGCCAGCAGCTTGGACAGCAGAAATCAGGGCTACACCTTC. This encodes CASSLDSRNQGYTF.

This clonotype came up many times. The chain carries TRBV7-8 and TRBJ1-5; D ambiguous. Per the germline V gene, CDR1 is SGHVS and CDR2 is FQNEAQ. With 2 bases removed from V and 5 bases from J, the gap between germline ends came to 13 bases. CDR3 length: 15 amino acids. The DNA for the CDR3 is TGTGCCAGCAGCTTACCCGCCAGGAGAGATCAGCCCCAGCATTTT. Its protein is CASSLPARRDQPQHF. The entire variable domain, with the rest obtained from reference TRBV7-8 and TRBJ1-5, is as follows: GAGVSQSPRYKVAKRGQDVALRCDPISGHVSLFWYQQALGQGPEFLTYFQNEAQLDKSGLPSDRFFAERPEGSVSTLKIQRTQQEDSAVYLCASSLPARRDQPQHFGDGTRLSIL.